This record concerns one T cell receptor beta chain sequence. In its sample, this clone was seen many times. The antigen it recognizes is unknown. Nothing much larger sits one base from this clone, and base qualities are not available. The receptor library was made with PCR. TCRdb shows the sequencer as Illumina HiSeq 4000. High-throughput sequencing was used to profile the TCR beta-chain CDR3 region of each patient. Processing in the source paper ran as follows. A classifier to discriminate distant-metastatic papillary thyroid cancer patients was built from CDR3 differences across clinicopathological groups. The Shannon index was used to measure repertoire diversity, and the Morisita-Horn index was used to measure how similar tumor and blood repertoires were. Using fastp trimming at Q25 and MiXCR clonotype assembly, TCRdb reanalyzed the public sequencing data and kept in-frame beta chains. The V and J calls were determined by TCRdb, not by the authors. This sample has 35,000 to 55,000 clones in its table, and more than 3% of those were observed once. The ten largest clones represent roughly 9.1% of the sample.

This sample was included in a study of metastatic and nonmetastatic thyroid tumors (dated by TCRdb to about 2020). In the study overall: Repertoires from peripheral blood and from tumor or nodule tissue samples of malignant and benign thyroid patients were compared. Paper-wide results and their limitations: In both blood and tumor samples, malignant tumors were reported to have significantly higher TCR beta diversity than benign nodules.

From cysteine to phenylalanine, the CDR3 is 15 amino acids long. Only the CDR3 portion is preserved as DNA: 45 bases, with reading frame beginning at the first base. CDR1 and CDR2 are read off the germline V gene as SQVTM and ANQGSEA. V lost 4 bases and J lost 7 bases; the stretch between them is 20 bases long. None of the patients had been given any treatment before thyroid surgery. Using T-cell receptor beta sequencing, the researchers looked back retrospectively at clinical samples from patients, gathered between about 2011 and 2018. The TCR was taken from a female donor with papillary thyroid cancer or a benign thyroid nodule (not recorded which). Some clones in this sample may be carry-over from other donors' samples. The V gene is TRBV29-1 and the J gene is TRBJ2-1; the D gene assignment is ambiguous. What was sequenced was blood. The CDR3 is CSVAAFLRLGNEQFF. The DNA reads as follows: TGCAGCGTTGCGGCATTCCTCAGGCTAGGGAATGAGCAGTTCTTC.